This T cell receptor beta chain is from a study of vaccination effects on CD4 cells after COVID-19. Profiling relied on immunoSEQ multiplex PCR, and the TCRdb table lists in-frame clones only, not all of them. This table has tens of thousands of clones, more than 60% appearing once. Note on this clone: Its target is unknown.

Antigen-specific CD4+ T cells were first expanded with viral peptide pools by the ViraFEST assay and only then sequenced. Culture proceeded for more than 8 days, and CD4+ T cells were then isolated. Each vaccine recipient was nucleocapsid antibody negative and had no prior SARS-CoV-2 infection. The sample was CD4+ T cells from PBMCs cultured with SARS-CoV-2 spike peptides, taken before COVID-19 vaccination. The receptor was isolated from a human donor who received a COVID-19 vaccine.

Here the CDR3 DNA reads TGTGCCAGTAGCCTCAGCTTGGGCACTGAAGCTTTCTTT. This encodes CASSLSLGTEAFF. The gene calls are TRBV19 and TRBJ1-1; D is uncertain. With 6 bases removed from V and 4 bases from J, the gap between germline ends came to 12 bases. The CDR3 totals 13 residues. Germline V gene sequence: CDR1 LNHDA, CDR2 SQIVND (reference sequence).